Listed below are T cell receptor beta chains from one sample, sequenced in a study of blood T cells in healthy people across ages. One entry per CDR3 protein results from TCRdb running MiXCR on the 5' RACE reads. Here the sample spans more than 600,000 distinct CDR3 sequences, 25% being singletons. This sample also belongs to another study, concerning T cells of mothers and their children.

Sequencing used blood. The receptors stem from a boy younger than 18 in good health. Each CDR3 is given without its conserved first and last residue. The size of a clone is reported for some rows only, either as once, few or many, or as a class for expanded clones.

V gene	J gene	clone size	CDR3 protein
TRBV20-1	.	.	SAMSGNEQF
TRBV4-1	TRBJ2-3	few	ASSYGTSPDLGYTQY
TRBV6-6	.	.	ASSSVFDPPYEQY
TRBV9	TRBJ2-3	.	ASSRSRGTGTDTQY
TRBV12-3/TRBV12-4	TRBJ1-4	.	ASSLWDRPNEKLF
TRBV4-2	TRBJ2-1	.	ASSQDVAGNSYNERF
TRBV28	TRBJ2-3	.	ASKDSSTDTQY
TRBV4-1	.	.	ASSPPPERGLYEQY
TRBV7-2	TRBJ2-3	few	ASSSLAATDTQY
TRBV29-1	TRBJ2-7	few	SVATAYEQY
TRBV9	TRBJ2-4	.	ASSVSTSYGNIQY
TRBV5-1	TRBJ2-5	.	ASSVNLDRGGETQY
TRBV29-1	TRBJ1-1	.	TARGGGTEAF
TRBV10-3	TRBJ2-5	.	AIQLTAQETQY
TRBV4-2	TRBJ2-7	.	ASSQRMGDSYEQY
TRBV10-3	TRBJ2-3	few	AISESDPTQY
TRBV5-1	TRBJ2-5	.	ASSFTSGRQETQY
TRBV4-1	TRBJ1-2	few	ASSQGTGYGYT
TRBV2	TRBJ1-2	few	ANQPGVNYGYT
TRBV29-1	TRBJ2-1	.	SVLQGSISYNEQF
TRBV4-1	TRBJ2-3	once	ASSQDWDRASDTQY
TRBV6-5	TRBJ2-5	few	ASSYSWTGVGETQY
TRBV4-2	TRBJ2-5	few	ASSQRFQETQY
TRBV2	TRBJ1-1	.	ASGEDTEAF
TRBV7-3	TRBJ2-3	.	ASSAGTGASTDTQY
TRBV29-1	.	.	SVEIGWGDEQF
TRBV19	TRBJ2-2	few	ASRPGTTITGELF
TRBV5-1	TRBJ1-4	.	ASSWGPDGIEKLF
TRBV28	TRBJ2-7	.	ASTVGGFSYEQY
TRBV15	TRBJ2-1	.	ATSRGLEQF
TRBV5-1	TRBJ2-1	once	ASRLNGRGDEQF
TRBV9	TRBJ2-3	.	ASSARDGGGTDTQY
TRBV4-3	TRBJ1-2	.	ASSQDRELMNGYT
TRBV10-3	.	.	AISDPPTEADEQY
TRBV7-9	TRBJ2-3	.	ASSPRRLAGGADTQY
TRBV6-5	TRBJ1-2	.	ASSLTGVANGYT
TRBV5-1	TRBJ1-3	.	ASSLAQGTGNTIY
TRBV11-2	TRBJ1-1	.	ASSLSGQGNTEAF
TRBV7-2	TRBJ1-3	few	ASTFGGRGSGNTIY
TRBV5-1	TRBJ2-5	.	ASSLDGMKPSQY
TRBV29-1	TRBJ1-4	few	SVSDTPGEKLF
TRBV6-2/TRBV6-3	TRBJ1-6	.	ASGGVVFH
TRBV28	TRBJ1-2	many	ASREGYGYT
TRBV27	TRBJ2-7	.	ASSLKADRSTYEQY
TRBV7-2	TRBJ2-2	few	ASSVSGGWGTGELF
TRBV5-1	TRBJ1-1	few	ASSLFVGGSVNAF